These 5 T cell receptor beta chains share one sample of origin, sequenced in a study of T cells in women clearing cervical HPV infection. TCRdb's table, derived via immunoSEQ multiplex PCR, lists solely in-frame clones and lacks some. The sample totals 19,000 or so clones. Material: blood buffy coat. All receptors come from a woman aged 18 to 75 with a cervical HPV16 infection that either progressed to CIN3+ or cleared (not recorded which).

This clone is deemed large by its frequency. The read comes to an end 3 residues before the CDR3 does, leaving the germline J gene to fill in the end. This rearrangement joins TRBV11-2 to TRBJ1-1; D remains unclear. CDR3 length equals 11 residues. V was shortened by 6 bases and J by 5 bases, with 7 bases between the two germline ends. From germline, CDR1 is SGHAT and CDR2 FQNNGV. CDR3 bases read: TGTGCCAGCAGGTACGGGACTGAA. Its translation: CASRYGTE. The CDR3 in its entirety is CASRYGTEAFF.

About this clone: The read comes to an end 3 residues before the CDR3 does, leaving the germline J gene to fill in the end. V and J are TRBV18 and TRBJ1-5; D possibly corresponds to TRBD1 (5 bases). V lost 2 bases, J lost 4 bases, and 18 bases lay in between. Germline V gene lookup returns CDR1 KGHSH and CDR2 LQKENI. This CDR3 comprises 17 residues. The CDR3 reads CASSPTGVSLGNQPQHF. The sequenced CDR3 bases are TGTGCCAGCTCACCAACGGGGGTCTCTCTAGGGAATCAGCCC.

Comments on this clone: The observed sequence ends 3 residues before the CDR3 terminus, with the missing tail filled in from the germline J gene. The chain links TRBV7-3 to TRBJ1-5; possible D gene TRBD1, 6 bases. The CDR3 contains 16 residues. Germline V gene lookup returns CDR1 SGHTA and CDR2 FQGTGA. V was pared by 4 bases and J by 6 bases, with 19 bases between. The CDR3 protein is CASSSRYYRASQPQHF. The CDR3 bases that were read are TGTGCCAGCAGCTCACGTTATTACAGGGCGAGTCAGCCC.

About this clone itself: The read ends 3 residues shy of where the CDR3 ends; the end is completed using the germline J gene. This chain connects TRBV7-2 to TRBJ1-2; D remains unclear. Trimming shortened V by 7 bases and J by 0 bases, and 12 bases separated the two germline ends. Germline V lookup: CDR1 SGHTA, CDR2 FQGNSA. The CDR3 covers 14 residues. The CDR3 loop reads CASTTPQSNYGYTF. The sequenced part of the CDR3 DNA is TGTGCCAGCACCACCCCCCAGTCTAACTATGGC.

Comment on this clone: Read sequence stops 3 residues before the CDR3 end, and the germline J gene provides the missing end. The chain has TRBV6-2 or TRBV6-3 and TRBJ1-5, with D unclear. Germline V gene data show CDR1 as MNHEY and CDR2 as SVGEGT. With 7 bases removed from V and 4 bases from J, the gap between germline ends came to 11 bases. The CDR3 contains 13 residues. CDR3 sequence: CASTLWANQPQHF. Incomplete CDR3 DNA: TGTGCCAGCACTCTTTGGGCGAATCAGCCC.